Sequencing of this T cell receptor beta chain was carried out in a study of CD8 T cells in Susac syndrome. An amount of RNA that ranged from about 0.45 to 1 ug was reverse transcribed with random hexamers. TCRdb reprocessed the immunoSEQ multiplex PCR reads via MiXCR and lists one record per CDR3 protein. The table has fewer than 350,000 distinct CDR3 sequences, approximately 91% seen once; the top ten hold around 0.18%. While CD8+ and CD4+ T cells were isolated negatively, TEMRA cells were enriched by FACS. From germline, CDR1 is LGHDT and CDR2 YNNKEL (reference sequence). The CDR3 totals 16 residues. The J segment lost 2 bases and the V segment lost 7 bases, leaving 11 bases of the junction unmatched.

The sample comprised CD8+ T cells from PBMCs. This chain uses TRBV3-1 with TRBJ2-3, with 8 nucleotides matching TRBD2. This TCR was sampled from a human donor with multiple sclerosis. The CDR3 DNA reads TGTGCCAGCAAATCCGAGGCGGGAGGATACACAGATACGCAGTATTTT. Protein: CASKSEAGGYTDTQYF.